This T cell receptor (beta chain) originates from a study of post-analysis software for immune sequencing data. Study overall: Courses of disease covered relapsing-remitting, secondary progressive and progressive-relapsing multiple sclerosis.

Overall study findings and caveats: F measure clustering grouped samples strongly by preparation batch. Significantly decreased normalized Chao1 diversity was recorded for multiple sclerosis patients relative to controls. Compared with controls, patients had more of five TRBV segments, including TRBV5-6, TRBV5-1 and TRBV20-1.

This CDR3 comprises 17 residues. Deletions cut 5 bases from V and 3 bases from J, with 20 bases between. From germline, CDR1 is SGHTA and CDR2 FQGTGA. Unique molecular identifiers were built into the TCR beta cDNA libraries. Yield was 500,000 to 600,000 cDNA molecules from about 1 to 10 million T cells. TCRdb ran MiXCR on the PCR reads and lists one entry per CDR3 protein. The repertoire holds about 820,000 distinct CDR3 sequences, with approximately 53% as singletons. Remarks on this clonotype: Its antigen is currently unknown.

Sequenced: blood. The rearrangement joins TRBV7-3 to TRBJ2-4; D may be TRBD1 (6 bases). This TCR came from a girl aged 10 to 17 with multiple sclerosis. The CDR3 DNA follows: TGTGCCAGCAGCCCGGGACGTGGTGAGGGGGTCAAAAACATTCAGTACTTC. Its protein product is CASSPGRGEGVKNIQYF.